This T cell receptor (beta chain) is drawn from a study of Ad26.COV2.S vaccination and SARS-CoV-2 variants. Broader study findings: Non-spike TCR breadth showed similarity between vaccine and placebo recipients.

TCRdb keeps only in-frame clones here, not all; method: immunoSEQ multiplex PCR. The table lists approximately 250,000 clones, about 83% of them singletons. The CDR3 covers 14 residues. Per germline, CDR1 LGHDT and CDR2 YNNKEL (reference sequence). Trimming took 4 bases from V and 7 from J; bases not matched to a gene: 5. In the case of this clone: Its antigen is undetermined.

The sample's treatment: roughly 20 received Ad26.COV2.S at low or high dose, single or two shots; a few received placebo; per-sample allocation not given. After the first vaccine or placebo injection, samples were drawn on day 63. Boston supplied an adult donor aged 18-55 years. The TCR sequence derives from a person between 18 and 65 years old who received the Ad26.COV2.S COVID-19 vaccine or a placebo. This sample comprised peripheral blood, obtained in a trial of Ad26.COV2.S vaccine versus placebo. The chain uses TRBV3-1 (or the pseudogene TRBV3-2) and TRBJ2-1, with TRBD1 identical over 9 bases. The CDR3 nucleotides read TGTGCCAGCAGCCCACGGACAGGGGCGAATGAGCAGTTCTTC. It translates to CASSPRTGANEQFF.